Following are 20 T cell receptor beta chains from one sample sequenced in a study of blood T cell repertoires in COVID-19. Libraries were prepared by immunoSEQ multiplex PCR; TCRdb keeps only in-frame clonotypes and omits some of them. The sample carries a few hundred thousand clones, about 85% recorded once. The sample consisted of peripheral blood. Receptors were obtained from a human donor with COVID-19, enrolled during active disease. The donor label of this sample is uncertain.

This clone was seen only a few times. The chain is built from TRBV27 and TRBJ2-7, with 8 bases fitting TRBD2. CDR3 size: 15 residues. J was trimmed by 0 bases and V by 2 bases; bases with no gene match: 3. Germline V lookup: CDR1 MNHEY, CDR2 SMNVEV (reference sequence). For the CDR3, the DNA is TGTGCCAGCAGTTTAGCGGGACTAGTCTCCTACGAGCAGTACTTC. Translating it yields CASSLAGLVSYEQYF.

Only one count was recorded for this clone. J is TRBJ1-1 and V is TRBV13, with D maybe TRBD1 (5 bases). CDR3 length: 13 amino acids. Looked up from germline, CDR1 is PRHDT and CDR2 is FYEKMQ (reference sequence). V was clipped by 5 bases and J by 12 bases, with 19 bases between them. CDR3 DNA sequence: TGTGCCAGCAGCCCAGGGCGGCAGGGTAGAACTTTCTTT. Its translation is CASSPGRQGRTFF.

The rearrangement joins TRBV7-6 to TRBJ1-1; 9 bases align to TRBD1. V gave up 5 bases and J gave up 6 bases; unmatched junction bases: 10. The CDR3 consists of 15 residues. Germline lookup yields CDR1 SGHVS and CDR2 FNYEAQ. The CDR3 DNA reads TGTGCCAGCAGCCTATATACAGGGGGCTCTTCTGAAGCTTTCTTT. It encodes CASSLYTGGSSEAFF. The whole variable domain, remainder taken from reference TRBV7-6 and TRBJ1-1, is GAGVSQSPRYKVTKRGQDVALRCDPISGHVSLYWYRQALGQGPEFLTYFNYEAQQDKSGLPNDRFSAERPEGSISTLTIQRTEQRDSAMYRCASSLYTGGSSEAFFGQGTRLTVV.

The chain carries TRBV6-5 and TRBJ2-4, with D perhaps matching TRBD1 (6 bases). This CDR3 comprises 15 residues. Germline V gives CDR1 MNHEY, CDR2 SVGAGI. The ends were cut back, 0 bases at V and 8 bases at J, with 14 bases in the middle. CDR3 bases: TGTGCCAGCAGTTACTCGCCAGGGGTTCAATACATTCAGTACTTC. This encodes CASSYSPGVQYIQYF.

The chain employs TRBV7-3 and TRBJ1-6, with D possibly TRBD1 on 5 matching bases. Germline V gives CDR1 SGHTA, CDR2 FQGTGA. The V and J ends lost 2 bases and 7 bases respectively, with 9 bases between them. The CDR3 runs 14 residues. The CDR3 sequence: CASSLQGSNSPLHF. The CDR3 DNA reads TGTGCCAGCAGCTTACAGGGATCCAATTCACCCCTCCACTTT.

The rearrangement links TRBV20-1 to TRBJ1-1; weak D call: TRBD1 (5 bases). Trimming pared 6 bases from V and 11 bases from J, leaving 16 bases between. The CDR3 is 11 amino acids. Germline lookup yields CDR1 DFQATT and CDR2 SNEGSKA (reference sequence). CDR3 protein: CSALQGLRAFF. The CDR3 nucleotides are TGCAGTGCGCTTCAGGGCCTGAGGGCTTTCTTT.

CDR3 sequence (DNA): TGTGCCAGCAGCAAAGTGCCACAGGGGGCTGAAGCTTTCTTT. Translated, it gives CASSKVPQGAEAFF. The chain couples TRBV21-1 to TRBJ1-1; the table's D call, TRBD1, has no DNA check behind it. TRBV21-1 is designated a pseudogene. The CDR3 runs 14 residues.

The chain employs TRBV3-1 (or the pseudogene TRBV3-2) and TRBJ1-2, with D possibly matching TRBD1 (5 bases). There are 12 residues in the CDR3. From germline, CDR1 is LGHDT and CDR2 YNNKEL (reference sequence). V was trimmed by 2 bases and J by 14 bases, leaving 15 bases between them. The CDR3 loop reads CASSQITGGVTF. CDR3 in DNA: TGTGCCAGCAGCCAAATCACAGGAGGGGTTACCTTC.

V gene TRBV10-1 combines with J gene TRBJ2-1, with TRBD2 identical over 9 bases. The V segment lost 4 bases and the J segment 9 bases; nucleotides outside the gene matches: 10. The CDR3 runs to 15 residues. Germline V gene data show CDR1 as WNHNN and CDR2 as SYGVQD (reference sequence). In DNA, the CDR3 is TGCGCCAGCAGTGTGAGTAGCGGGAGTTTTGGTGAGCAGTTCTTC. As protein: CASSVSSGSFGEQFF.

This CDR3 reads CASSPPTSGGYNEQFF. DNA for the CDR3: TGTGCCAGCAGTCCACCGACTAGCGGGGGCTACAATGAGCAGTTCTTC. The chain uses TRBV27 and TRBJ2-1; the match to TRBD2 covers 12 bases. Germline CDR1 reads MNHEY; CDR2 reads SMNVEV (reference sequence). The CDR3 has 16 residues. With 5 bases clipped from V and 3 bases from J, the junction kept 5 bases outside the gene matches.

The chain joins TRBV30 to TRBJ2-7; a weak D match, TRBD2 (6 bases). The V gene's germline CDR1 is GTSNPN and CDR2 SVGIG (reference sequence). The CDR3 has 14 amino acids. Trimming took 2 bases from V and 3 from J, leaving 14 bases between them. The CDR3 is CAWSFTGTRYEQYF. The DNA for the CDR3 is TGTGCCTGGAGTTTCACCGGGACTCGCTACGAGCAGTACTTC.

V usage is TRBV28 and J usage is TRBJ2-7, with a tentative D call TRBD1 (5 bases). The V end was cut by 6 bases, the J end by 13 bases, with 19 bases between. In germline, CDR1 is MDHEN, CDR2 SYDVKM. There are 12 residues in the CDR3. Here the CDR3 reads CASSRSAAGFYF. Here the CDR3 DNA reads TGTGCCAGCAGCCGCTCGGCCGCAGGGTTTTACTTC.

This clone has more than one count but fewer than ten. The V gene is TRBV14, the J gene TRBJ1-1; TRBD1 agrees at 8 bases. The CDR3 spans 19 residues. The trim removed 0 bases at V and 2 bases at J, leaving 14 bases unmatched. Germline values: CDR1 SGHDN, CDR2 FVKESK. The CDR3, as DNA: TGTGCCAGCAGCCAAGAACGAAATGCCCAGGGGGCCATAAACACTGAAGCTTTCTTT. The encoded protein is CASSQERNAQGAINTEAFF.

The chain combines TRBV4-2 with TRBJ2-1; 11 positions match TRBD1. The CDR3 is made up of 15 amino acids. The V and J ends lost 3 bases and 7 bases, in that order; junction bases with no gene match: 5. Germline V lookup: CDR1 LGHNA, CDR2 YNFKEQ. DNA for the CDR3: TGTGCCAGCAGCCACGGGACAGGGGGTCGAAATGAGCAGTTCTTC. Its translation: CASSHGTGGRNEQFF.

This chain uses TRBV28 with TRBJ1-4; no reliable D call. The CDR3 has 13 residues. Per germline, CDR1 MDHEN and CDR2 SYDVKM. V lost 3 bases and J lost 4, with 6 bases in between. CDR3 DNA: TGTGCCAGCAGTTTCTCGAGTAATGAAAAACTGTTTTTT. Translating it yields CASSFSSNEKLFF.

The chain uses TRBV3-1 (or the pseudogene TRBV3-2) and TRBJ1-5; 7 bases are shared with TRBD1. J gave up 4 bases and V 4 bases, and 7 bases lay outside the gene matches. CDR1 and CDR2 (germline): LGHDT, YNNKEL (reference sequence). The CDR3 spans 15 residues. The CDR3 loop reads CASSRQAGGNQPQHF. The CDR3 nucleotides are TGTGCCAGCAGCCGCCAGGCAGGGGGGAATCAGCCCCAGCATTTT.

V is TRBV5-8 and J is TRBJ1-5, with D perhaps matching TRBD1 (5 bases). Per the germline V gene, CDR1 is SGHTS and CDR2 is YDEGEE. CDR3 length: 13 amino acids. Trimming removed 5 bases at V and 11 bases at J, with 17 bases between. For the CDR3, the DNA is TGTGCCAGCAGGGTGGGGGGACTCAAGTCCCAGCATTTT. It translates to CASRVGGLKSQHF.

The chain combines TRBV6-1 with TRBJ1-4; D gene uncertain. The CDR3 consists of 14 residues. CDR1 and CDR2 from the germline V gene are MNHNS and SASEGT. Trimming shortened V by 3 bases and J by 8 bases, and 13 bases separated the two germline ends. Written as DNA, the CDR3 is TGTGCCAGCAGTGACAGTAACCCGGGGGAAAAACTGTTTTTT. Translating it yields CASSDSNPGEKLFF.

This chain links TRBV15 with TRBJ1-4; TRBD1 matches 11 bases. The CDR3 loop spans 20 amino acids. V was pared by 0 bases and J by 4 bases, with 13 bases of the junction left unmatched. From germline, CDR1 is LNHNV and CDR2 YYDKDF (reference sequence). The CDR3 sequence is CATSRDLPSTGTGGNEKLFF. Here the CDR3 DNA reads TGTGCCACCAGCAGAGATCTCCCTAGTACCGGGACAGGGGGTAATGAAAAACTGTTTTTT.

The chain recombines TRBV3-1 (or the pseudogene TRBV3-2) with TRBJ1-2; 7 nucleotides match TRBD1. V dropped 4 bases and J dropped 7; count of bases not matched to a gene: 6. Germline-derived CDR1 and CDR2 are LGHDT and YNNKEL (reference sequence). The CDR3 has 13 residues. CDR3 amino acids: CASSPSGTVGYTF. In DNA, the CDR3 is TGTGCCAGCAGCCCCAGTGGGACAGTTGGCTACACCTTC.